The present T cell receptor beta chain was sequenced within a study of blood T cell repertoires in COVID-19. Study-level background: Sample material is recorded as cDNA or gDNA derived from T cells, B-cell-depleted T cells, or PBMCs.

Original methodology: Amplification of reference gene primers provided the estimated nucleated cell counts. Data came from immunoSEQ multiplex PCR; TCRdb stores just in-frame clones and leaves some out. The DNA was the basis for D and trimming; V, J and clone size are from that table. The table records 70,000 to 95,000 clones, 80% to 90% of them present only once. The CDR3 is 15 residues long. V lost 4 bases and J lost 0, with 12 bases in between. Germline assignment: CDR1 SGHRS and CDR2 YFSETQ. J is TRBJ2-3 and V is TRBV5-1; D may be TRBD1 (6 bases). What was sequenced was peripheral blood. The TCR comes from a human donor in a cohort sampled during active COVID-19. CDR3 region: CASSLSGDSTDTQYF. CDR3 coding DNA: TGCGCCAGCAGCCTATCAGGGGATAGCACAGATACGCAGTATTTT.